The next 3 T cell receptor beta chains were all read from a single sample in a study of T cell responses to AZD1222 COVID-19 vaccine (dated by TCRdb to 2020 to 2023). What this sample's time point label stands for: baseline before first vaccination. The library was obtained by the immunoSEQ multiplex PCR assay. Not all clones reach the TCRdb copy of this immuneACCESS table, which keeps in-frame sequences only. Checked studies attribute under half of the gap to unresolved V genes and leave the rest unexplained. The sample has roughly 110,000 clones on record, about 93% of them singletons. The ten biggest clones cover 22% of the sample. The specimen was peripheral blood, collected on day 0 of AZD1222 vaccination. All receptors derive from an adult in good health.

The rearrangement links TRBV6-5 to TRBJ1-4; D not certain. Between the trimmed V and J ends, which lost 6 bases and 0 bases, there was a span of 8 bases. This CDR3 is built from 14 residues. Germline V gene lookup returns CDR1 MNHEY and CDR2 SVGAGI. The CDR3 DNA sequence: TGTGCCAGCAGGCCACATGCAACTAATGAAAAACTGTTTTTT. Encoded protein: CASRPHATNEKLFF.

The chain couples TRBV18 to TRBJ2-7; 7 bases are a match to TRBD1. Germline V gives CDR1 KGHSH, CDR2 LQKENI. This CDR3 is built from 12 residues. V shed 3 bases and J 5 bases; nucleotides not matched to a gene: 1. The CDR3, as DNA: TGTGCCAGCTCACCCGGACAGGACGAGCAGTACTTC. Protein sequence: CASSPGQDEQYF.

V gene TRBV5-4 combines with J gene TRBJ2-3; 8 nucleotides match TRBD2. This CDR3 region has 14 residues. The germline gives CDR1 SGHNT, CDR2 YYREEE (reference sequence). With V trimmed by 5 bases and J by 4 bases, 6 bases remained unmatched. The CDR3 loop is CASRPMTSADTQYF. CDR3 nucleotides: TGTGCCAGCAGACCCATGACTAGCGCAGATACGCAGTATTTT.